A single T cell receptor (beta chain) is shown here with its context. The antigen remains undetermined. The data were obtained in a study of PD-1 blockade in classical Hodgkin lymphoma. Study overall: A 3 mg/kg intravenous dose of nivolumab was received by patients every 2 weeks. Study observations and caveats: Baseline TCR diversity was reportedly lower in newly diagnosed patients than in healthy donors. It was reported as lower still in relapsed/refractory patients. Patients newly diagnosed and complete responders had comparable baseline diversity.

All patients experienced relapse after autologous stem cell transplantation, and brentuximab vedotin exposure was variable. Using magnetic negative selection, the CD4+ T cells were separated out of thawed PBMCs. The CDR3 is made up of 17 amino acids. With 7 bases clipped from V and 4 bases from J, the junction kept 16 bases outside the gene matches. Germline CDR1 SGHTA, CDR2 FQGNSA. Produced via immunoSEQ multiplex PCR; TCRdb's table is partial and in-frame only. There are about 15,000 clones in the sample; approximately 86% occur only once, and 1% lies in the top ten. The sequences come from CD4+ T cells from blood, collected at baseline. The genes are TRBV7-2 and TRBJ2-5; 9 nucleotides match TRBD2. The source of this sequence is a human donor with classical Hodgkin lymphoma. CDR3 DNA sequence: TGTGCCAGCAACCCTAGGGGTGGGACTAGCCGGTTAGAGACCCAGTACTTC. It specifies CASNPRGGTSRLETQYF.